These 8 T cell receptor beta chains were all obtained from the same sample, sequenced in a study of CD8+CD57+ T cells in acquired aplastic anemia. The TCR beta profiling, which covered VDJ combination and CDR3 sequence, was carried out using genomic DNA as the template. MiXCR was run by TCRdb on the reads, yielding one entry per CDR3 protein. The sample has about 170,000 distinct CDR3 sequences, just under 65% seen once. Sequencing input: sorted CD4+, CD8+, or CD8+CD57+ T cells (not recorded which) from PBMCs. These receptors originate from a human donor in good health.

This clonotype appeared many times. The rearrangement joins TRBV6-2 or TRBV6-3 to TRBJ1-2; 7 positions match TRBD1. From germline, CDR1 is MNHEY and CDR2 SVGEGT. The CDR3 sequence is 17 residues long. With 6 bases clipped from V and 2 bases from J, the junction kept 15 bases outside the gene matches. Here the CDR3 reads CASSANLGQQENYGYTF. The CDR3 DNA reads TGTGCCAGCAGCGCCAACCTGGGACAGCAAGAGAACTATGGCTACACCTTC.

This clonotype was counted at least ten times. V is TRBV4-1 and J is TRBJ2-1; D unresolved. Germline assignment: CDR1 MGHRA and CDR2 YSYEKL. There are 14 residues in the CDR3. V was shortened by 0 bases and J by 5 bases, with 8 bases between the two germline ends. The CDR3 DNA follows: TGCGCCAGCAGCCAAGATAGCTACAACAATGAGCAGTTCTTC. This translates into CASSQDSYNNEQFF.

The sample holds a few counts of this clonotype. The rearrangement links TRBV12-3 or TRBV12-4 to TRBJ1-2; 9 positions agree with TRBD1. The CDR3 is 17 residues long. V lost 5 bases to trimming and J lost 7 bases; unmatched junction nucleotides: 17. CDR3 sequence (DNA): TGTGCCAGCAGTACCCGAGATCGGACAGGGGCGAGGGTTGGCTACACCTTC. It codes for CASSTRDRTGARVGYTF.

The chain is built from TRBV29-1 and TRBJ2-1; 7 positions agree with TRBD1. CDR3 length equals 12 residues. CDR1 SQVTM and CDR2 ANQGSEA come from the germline V gene. The V gene end was trimmed by 6 bases and the J gene end by 8 bases; junction bases not matched to a gene: 7. The CDR3 bases are TGCAGCGTGAGGGGGCAGGTCGATGAGCAGTTCTTC. Its protein product is CSVRGQVDEQFF.

This clonotype was seen ten or more times. The chain couples TRBV12-3 or TRBV12-4 to TRBJ1-2, with TRBD1 matching over 12 bases. After removal of 2 bases from V and 4 bases from J, the junction contained 8 bases not matched to a gene. This CDR3 has 17 amino acids. CDR3 protein: CASSLSGQGAFGYGYTF. CDR3 DNA: TGTGCCAGCAGTTTATCGGGACAGGGGGCTTTTGGCTATGGCTACACCTTC.

The chain is built from TRBV19 and TRBJ2-5; D call uncertain. CDR1 is LNHDA, CDR2 SQIVND, per germline (reference sequence). Trimming removed 8 bases at V and 1 base at J, with 8 bases between. This CDR3 is built from 12 residues. The CDR3 spells CASDSGQETQYF. CDR3 coding DNA: TGTGCCAGTGATTCCGGCCAAGAGACCCAGTACTTC. Variable domain in full (rest from reference TRBV19 and TRBJ2-5): DGGITQSPKYLFRKEGQNVTLSCEQNLNHDAMYWYRQDPGQGLRLIYYSQIVNDFQKGDIAEGYSVSREKKESFPLTVTSAQKNPTAFYLCASDSGQETQYFGPGTRLLVL.

Comments on this clonotype: Lacking the conserved final phenylalanine or tryptophan, this CDR3 likely reflects a read error. The limits of the CDR3 on the DNA are not certain, so only TCRdb's listed CDR3 is given. The chain combines TRBV24-1 with TRBJ2-2; the listed D gene, TRBD2, was not tested against the DNA. Germline loops: CDR1 KGHDR, CDR2 SFDVKD. Counting both end residues, the CDR3 totals 13 amino acids. The CDR3 sequence: CATSAAPGLAGDI.

The V and J genes are TRBV29-1 and TRBJ2-5, with TRBD1 matching 10 bases. The CDR3 consists of 13 residues. V lost 7 bases to trimming and J lost 5 bases; unmatched junction nucleotides: 7. The germline gives CDR1 SQVTM, CDR2 ANQGSEA. The CDR3 spells CSALTGGAETQYF. As DNA, the CDR3 is TGCAGCGCCCTGACAGGGGGCGCGGAGACCCAGTACTTC.